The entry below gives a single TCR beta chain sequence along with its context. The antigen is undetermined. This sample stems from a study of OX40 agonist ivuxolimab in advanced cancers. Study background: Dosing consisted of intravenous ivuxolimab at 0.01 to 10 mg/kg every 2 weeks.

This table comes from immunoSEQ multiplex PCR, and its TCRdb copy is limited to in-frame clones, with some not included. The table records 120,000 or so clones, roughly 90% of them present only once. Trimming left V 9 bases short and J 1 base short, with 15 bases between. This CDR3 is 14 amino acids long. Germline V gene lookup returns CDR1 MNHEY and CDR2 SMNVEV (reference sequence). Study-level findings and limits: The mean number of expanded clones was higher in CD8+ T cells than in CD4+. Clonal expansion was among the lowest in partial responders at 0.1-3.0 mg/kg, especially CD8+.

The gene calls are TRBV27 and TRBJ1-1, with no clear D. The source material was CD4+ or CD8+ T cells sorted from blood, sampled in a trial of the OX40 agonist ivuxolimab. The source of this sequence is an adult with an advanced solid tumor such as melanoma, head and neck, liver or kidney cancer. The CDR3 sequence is CASNTIHRNTEAFF. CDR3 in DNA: TGTGCCAGTAATACTATCCACCGGAACACTGAAGCTTTCTTT.